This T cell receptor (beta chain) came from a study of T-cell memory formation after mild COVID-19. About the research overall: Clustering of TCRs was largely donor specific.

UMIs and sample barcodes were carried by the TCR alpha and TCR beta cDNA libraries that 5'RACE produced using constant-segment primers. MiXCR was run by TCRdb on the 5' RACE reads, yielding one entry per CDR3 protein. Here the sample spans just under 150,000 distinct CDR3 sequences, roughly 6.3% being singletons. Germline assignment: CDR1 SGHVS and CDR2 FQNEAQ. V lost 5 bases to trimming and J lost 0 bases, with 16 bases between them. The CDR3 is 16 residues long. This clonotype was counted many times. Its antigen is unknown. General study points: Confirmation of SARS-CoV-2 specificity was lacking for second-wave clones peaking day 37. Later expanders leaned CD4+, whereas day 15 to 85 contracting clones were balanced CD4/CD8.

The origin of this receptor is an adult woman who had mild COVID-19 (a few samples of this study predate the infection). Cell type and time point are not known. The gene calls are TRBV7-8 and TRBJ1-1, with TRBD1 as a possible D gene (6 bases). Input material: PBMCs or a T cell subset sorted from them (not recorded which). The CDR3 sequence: CASSRTGTTMNTEAFF. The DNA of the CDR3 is TGTGCCAGCAGCAGAACCGGGACAACTATGAACACTGAAGCTTTCTTT.